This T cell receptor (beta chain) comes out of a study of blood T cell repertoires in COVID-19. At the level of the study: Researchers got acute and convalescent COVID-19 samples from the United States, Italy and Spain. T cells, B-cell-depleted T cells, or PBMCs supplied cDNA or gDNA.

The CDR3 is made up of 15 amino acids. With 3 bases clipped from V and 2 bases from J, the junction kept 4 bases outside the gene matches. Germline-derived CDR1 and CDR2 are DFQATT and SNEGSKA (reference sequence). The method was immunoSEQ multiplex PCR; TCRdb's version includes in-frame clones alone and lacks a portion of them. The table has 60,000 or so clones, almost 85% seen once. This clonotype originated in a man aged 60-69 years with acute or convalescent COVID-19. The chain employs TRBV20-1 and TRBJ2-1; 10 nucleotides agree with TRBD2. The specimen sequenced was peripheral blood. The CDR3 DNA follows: TGCAGTGCTAGTATCAGCGGGGGGGCCTACAATGAGCAGTTCTTC. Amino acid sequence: CSASISGGAYNEQFF.